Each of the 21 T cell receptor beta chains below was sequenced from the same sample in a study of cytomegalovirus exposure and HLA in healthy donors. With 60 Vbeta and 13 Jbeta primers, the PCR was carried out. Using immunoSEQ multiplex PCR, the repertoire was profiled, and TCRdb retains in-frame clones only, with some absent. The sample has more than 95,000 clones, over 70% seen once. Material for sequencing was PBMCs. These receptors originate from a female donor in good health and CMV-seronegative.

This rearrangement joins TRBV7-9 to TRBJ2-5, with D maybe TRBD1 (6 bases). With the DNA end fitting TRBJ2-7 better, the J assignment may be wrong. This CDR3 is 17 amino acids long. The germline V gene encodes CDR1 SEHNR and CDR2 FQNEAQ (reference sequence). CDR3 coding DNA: TGTGCCAGCAGCTTAGCCCCTCGGACAGTACCCGTCCACGAGCAGTACTTC. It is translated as CASSLAPRTVPVHEQYF.

Written as DNA, the CDR3 is TGTGCCAGCAGGGATCGGACTAGCGGGGGCGAAGAGACCCAGTACTTC. Translated: CASRDRTSGGEETQYF. The V gene is TRBV5-4, the J gene TRBJ2-5; TRBD2 matches at 13 bases. In germline, CDR1 is SGHNT, CDR2 YYREEE (reference sequence). With V trimmed by 5 bases and J by 3 bases, 7 bases remained unmatched. This CDR3 spans 16 amino acids.

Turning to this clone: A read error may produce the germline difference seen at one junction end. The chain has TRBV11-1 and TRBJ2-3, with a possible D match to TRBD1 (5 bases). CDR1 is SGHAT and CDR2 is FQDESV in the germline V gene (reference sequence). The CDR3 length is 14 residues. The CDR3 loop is CASSLGMDITSSLF. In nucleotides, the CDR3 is TGTGCCAGCAGCTTAGGGATGGACATTACGTCGTCCCTTTTT. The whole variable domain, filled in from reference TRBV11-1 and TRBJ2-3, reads EAEVAQSPRYKITEKSQAVAFWCDPISGHATLYWYRQILGQGPELLVQFQDESVVDDSQLPKDRFSAERLKGVDSTLKIQPAELGDSAMYLCASSLGMDITSSLFGPGTRLTVL.

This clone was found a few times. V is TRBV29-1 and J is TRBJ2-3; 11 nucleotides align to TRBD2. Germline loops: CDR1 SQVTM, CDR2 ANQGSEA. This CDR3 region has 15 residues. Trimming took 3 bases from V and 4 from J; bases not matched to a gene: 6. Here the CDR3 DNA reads TGCAGCGTTGACACTAGCGGGGGTTATTCAGATACGCAGTATTTT. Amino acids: CSVDTSGGYSDTQYF.

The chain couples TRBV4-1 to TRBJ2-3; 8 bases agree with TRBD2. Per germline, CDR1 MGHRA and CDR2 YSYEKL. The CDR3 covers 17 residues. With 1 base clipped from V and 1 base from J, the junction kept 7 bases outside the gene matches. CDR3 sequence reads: CASSQARGGLRTDTQYF. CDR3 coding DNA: TGCGCCAGCAGCCAAGCACGGGGGGGCCTTCGCACAGATACGCAGTATTTT.

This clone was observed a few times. The CDR3 coding sequence is TGTGCCAGCTCACCTACTGTGCAGGACACTGAAGCTTTCTTT. Translated: CASSPTVQDTEAFF. The rearrangement uses TRBV18 and TRBJ1-1; D is unresolved. The CDR3 loop spans 14 amino acids. The germline CDR1 and CDR2 sequences are KGHSH and LQKENI. The ends were cut back, 3 bases at V and 3 bases at J, with 11 bases in the middle.

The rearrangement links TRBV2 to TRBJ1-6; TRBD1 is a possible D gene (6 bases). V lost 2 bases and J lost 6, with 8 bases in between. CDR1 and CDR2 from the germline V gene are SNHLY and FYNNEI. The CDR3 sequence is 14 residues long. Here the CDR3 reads CASSEMDSNSPLHF. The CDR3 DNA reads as TGTGCCAGCAGTGAAATGGACAGTAATTCACCCCTCCACTTT. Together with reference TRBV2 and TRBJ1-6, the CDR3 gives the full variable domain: EPEVTQTPSHQVTQMGQEVILRCVPISNHLYFYWYRQILGQKVEFLVSFYNNEISEKSEIFDDQFSVERPDGSNFTLKIRSTKLEDSAMYFCASSEMDSNSPLHFGNGTRLTVT.

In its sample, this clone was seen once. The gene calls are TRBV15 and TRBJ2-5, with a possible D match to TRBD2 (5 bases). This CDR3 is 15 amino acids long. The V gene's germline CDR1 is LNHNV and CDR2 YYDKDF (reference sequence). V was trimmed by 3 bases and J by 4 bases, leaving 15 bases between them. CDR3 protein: CATSRALRAGETQYF. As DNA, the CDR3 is TGTGCCACCAGCAGGGCACTGCGTGCGGGAGAGACCCAGTACTTC.

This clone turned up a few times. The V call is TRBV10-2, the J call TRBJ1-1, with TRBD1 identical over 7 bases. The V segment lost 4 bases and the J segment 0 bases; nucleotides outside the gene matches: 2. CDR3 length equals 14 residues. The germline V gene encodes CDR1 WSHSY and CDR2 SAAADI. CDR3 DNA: TGCGCCAGCAGTGTGACAGGGCTGAACACTGAAGCTTTCTTT. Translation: CASSVTGLNTEAFF.

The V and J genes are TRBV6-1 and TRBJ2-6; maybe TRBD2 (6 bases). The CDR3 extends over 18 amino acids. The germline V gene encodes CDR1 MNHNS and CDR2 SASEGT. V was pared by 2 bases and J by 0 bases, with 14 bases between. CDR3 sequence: CASSEWRGTSSGANVLTF. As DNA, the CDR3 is TGTGCCAGCAGTGAATGGCGGGGCACAAGCTCTGGGGCCAACGTCCTGACTTTC.

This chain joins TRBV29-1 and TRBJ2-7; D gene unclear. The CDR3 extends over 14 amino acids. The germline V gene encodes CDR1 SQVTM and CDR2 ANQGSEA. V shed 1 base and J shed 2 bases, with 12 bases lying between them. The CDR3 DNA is TGCAGCGTTGAAGTTGTCCGAGGTACCTACGAGCAGTACTTC. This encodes CSVEVVRGTYEQYF.

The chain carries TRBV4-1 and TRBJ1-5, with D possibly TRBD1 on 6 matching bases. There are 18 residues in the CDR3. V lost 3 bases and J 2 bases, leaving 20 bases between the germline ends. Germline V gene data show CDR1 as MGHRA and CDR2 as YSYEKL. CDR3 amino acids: CASSQPGKGGTGNQPQHF. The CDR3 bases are TGCGCCAGCAGCCAGCCAGGGAAAGGGGGAACTGGCAATCAGCCCCAGCATTTT.

This CDR3 reads CASSFRGGETQYF. The CDR3 DNA sequence: TGTGCCAGCAGTTTTAGAGGGGGAGAGACCCAGTACTTC. The genes are TRBV27 and TRBJ2-5, with D possibly being TRBD1 (6 bases). The germline CDR1 and CDR2 sequences are MNHEY and SMNVEV (reference sequence). The CDR3 runs 13 residues. Trimming stripped 3 bases from V and 4 bases from J, with 9 bases between.

The CDR3: CASSWMTRPNTGELFF. CDR3 coding DNA: TGCGCCAGCAGCTGGATGACAAGACCGAACACCGGGGAGCTGTTTTTT. This chain uses TRBV5-1 with TRBJ2-2; D is ambiguous. CDR3 length: 16 residues. Trimming cost V 3 bases and J 0 bases, with 12 bases left between them. Germline CDR1 is SGHRS and CDR2 is YFSETQ.

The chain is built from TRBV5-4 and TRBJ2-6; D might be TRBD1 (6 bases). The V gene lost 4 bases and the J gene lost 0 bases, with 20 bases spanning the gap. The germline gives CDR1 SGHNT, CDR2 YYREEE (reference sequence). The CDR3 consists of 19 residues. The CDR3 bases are TGTGCCAGCAGCCCCCCCGGAACAGGGACAATCTCTGGGGCCAACGTCCTGACTTTC. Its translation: CASSPPGTGTISGANVLTF.

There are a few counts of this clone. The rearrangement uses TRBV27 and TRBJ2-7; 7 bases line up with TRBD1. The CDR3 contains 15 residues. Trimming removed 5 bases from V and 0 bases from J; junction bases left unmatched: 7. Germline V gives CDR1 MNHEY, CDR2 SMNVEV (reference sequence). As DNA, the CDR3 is TGTGCCAGCAGTAAACCGGGACAGAGCTCCTACGAGCAGTACTTC. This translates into CASSKPGQSSYEQYF.

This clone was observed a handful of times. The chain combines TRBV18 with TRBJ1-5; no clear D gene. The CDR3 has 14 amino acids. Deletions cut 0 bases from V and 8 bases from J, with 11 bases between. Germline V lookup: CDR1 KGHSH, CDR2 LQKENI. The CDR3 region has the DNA TGTGCCAGCTCACCACCGTCCCGGTCGGAGCCCCAGCATTTT. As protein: CASSPPSRSEPQHF.

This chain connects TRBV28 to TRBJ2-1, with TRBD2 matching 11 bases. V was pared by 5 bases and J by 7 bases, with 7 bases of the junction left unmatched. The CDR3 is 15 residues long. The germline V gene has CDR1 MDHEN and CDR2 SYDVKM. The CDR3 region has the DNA TGTGCCAGCAGTGTTACTAGCGGGAGAGGTAATGAGCAGTTCTTC. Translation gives CASSVTSGRGNEQFF.

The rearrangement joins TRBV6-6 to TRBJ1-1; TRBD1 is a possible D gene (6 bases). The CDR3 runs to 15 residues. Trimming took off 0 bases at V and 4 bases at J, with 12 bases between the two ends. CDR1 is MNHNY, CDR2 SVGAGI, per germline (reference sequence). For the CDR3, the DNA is TGTGCCAGCAGTTACTCTACAGGGTGGGGCACTGAAGCTTTCTTT. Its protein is CASSYSTGWGTEAFF.

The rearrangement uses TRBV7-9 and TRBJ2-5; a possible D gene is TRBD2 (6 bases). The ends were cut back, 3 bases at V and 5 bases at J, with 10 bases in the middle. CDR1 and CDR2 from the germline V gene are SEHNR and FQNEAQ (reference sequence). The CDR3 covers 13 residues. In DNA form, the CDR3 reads TGTGCCAGCAGCTTTACTAGCTTGGAGACCCAGTACTTC. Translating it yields CASSFTSLETQYF.

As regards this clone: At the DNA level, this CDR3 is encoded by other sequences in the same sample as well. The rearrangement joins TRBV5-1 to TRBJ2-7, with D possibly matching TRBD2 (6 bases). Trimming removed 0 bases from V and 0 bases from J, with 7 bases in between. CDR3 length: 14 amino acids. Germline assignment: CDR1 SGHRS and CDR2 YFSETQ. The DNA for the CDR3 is TGCGCCAGCAGCTTGGCCGGGGGCTCCTACGAGCAGTACTTC. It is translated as CASSLAGGSYEQYF.